This T cell receptor beta chain is from a study of T cells in Graves' hyperthyroidism and ophthalmopathy. Study as a whole: Peripheral blood was taken when the disease was first diagnosed, before any treatment began.

The investigators amplified TCR beta CDR3 regions from RNA transcripts. The HTBI set primed first-round TCR CDR3 RT-PCR. TCRdb passed the multiplex PCR reads through MiXCR, listing each CDR3 protein once. The table shows 550,000 to 800,000 distinct CDR3 sequences, with 16% occurring only once. This CDR3 region has 15 residues. Germline V lookup: CDR1 SEHNR, CDR2 FQNEAQ (reference sequence). V was pared by 1 base and J by 3 bases, with 4 bases of the junction left unmatched. Diagnosing involved the use of clinical symptoms, serum thyroxine and TRAb, thyroid ultrasound and orbital computed tomography. The chain joins TRBV7-9 to TRBJ2-7; 9 positions agree with TRBD2. Sample: blood. The receptor was derived from a man between 18 and 35 years old with Graves' hyperthyroidism. The CDR3 protein is CASSLVLAGDYEQYF. CDR3 in DNA: TGTGCCAGCAGCTTAGTACTAGCGGGCGACTACGAGCAGTACTTC.